Below, one TCR beta chain is given with its context. CDR3 length: 13 residues. The germline V gene encodes CDR1 SQVTM and CDR2 ANQGSEA. Trimming at V came to 7 bases and at J to 6 bases, leaving 5 bases not matched to a gene. The sample is drawn from a study of early T cells in non-severe SARS-CoV-2 infection. TCRdb processed the 5' RACE reads anew with MiXCR; each CDR3 protein has one entry. The data show 70,000 or so distinct CDR3 sequences, with about 12% seen just once and about 4.2% held by the top ten. The chain combines TRBV29-1 with TRBJ2-3; 12 nucleotides match TRBD2. The TCR sequence derives from an adult who was a healthcare worker with PCR-confirmed SARS-CoV-2 infection or an uninfected control (not recorded which). The material sequenced was whole blood. The CDR3 here is CSGLAGVTDTQYF. The CDR3 DNA sequence: TGCAGCGGACTAGCGGGAGTAACGGATACGCAGTATTTT.